This T cell receptor beta chain was captured by sequencing in a study of PD-1 blockade in mismatch repair-deficient tumors (dated by TCRdb to about 2017). General notes on the study: The trial enrolled about 90 consecutive patients with 11 to 12 mismatch repair-deficient cancer types between 2013 and September 2016, all previously treated and progressing. Tumor-associated T cell clones in the peripheral blood of patients responding to PD-1 blockade were tracked using deep sequencing of TCR CDR3 regions.

With regard to this clone: What antigen it recognizes has not been identified. No base-level quality is on record; no much larger clone is a single base apart.

For each enrolled patient, mismatch repair deficiency was established using either polymerase chain reaction or immunohistochemistry. TCR sequencing was performed for a few patients who responded to pembrolizumab therapy. The phase II trial prospectively evaluated PD-1 blockade with pembrolizumab in advanced mismatch repair-deficient cancers, independent of tissue of origin. Peripheral blood T cell samples were serially collected before and at multiple times after PD-1 blockade was started. Blood sampling times were reported as weeks after the first pembrolizumab dose. Study-wide findings and limitations: Rapid expansion after pembrolizumab followed by contraction, generally before radiologic responses, was shown by tumor-resident clones, which were often undetectable in blood before treatment.

The protocol used for the library was the immunoSEQ multiplex PCR assay. TCRdb carries this immuneACCESS record with in-frame sequences only. Its versions omit some clonotypes, under half of them owing to an unresolved V gene in the studies checked, with the rest unexplained. This sample has approximately 16,000 clones in its table, and about 87% of those were observed once. The ten largest clonotypes hold around 1.5% of the sample. Clipping removes 2 bases from V and 5 bases from J, with 3 as the unmatched junction base count. Taken from cysteine to phenylalanine, the CDR3 has 13 residues. Just CDR3 DNA is preserved here, 39 bases in frame from base 1. The germline V gene yields SGHRS for CDR1 and YFSETQ for CDR2.

The source was PBMCs, collected less than 25 weeks after starting pembrolizumab. This clonotype originated in an adult with mismatch repair-deficient cancer. The rearranged segments are TRBV5-1 and TRBJ1-1; TRBD1 matches 7 bases in the middle. The CDR3 region: CASSLEGATEAFF. DNA sequence: TGCGCCAGCAGCTTAGAGGGGGCGACTGAAGCTTTCTTT. The entire variable domain, with the stretches around the CDR3 drawn from the reference TRBV5-1 and TRBJ1-1 proteins, is KAGVTQTPRYLIKTRGQQVTLSCSPISGHRSVSWYQQTPGQGLQFLFEYFSETQRNKGNFPGRFSGRQFSNSRSEMNVSTLELGDSALYLCASSLEGATEAFFGQGTRLTVV.